The T cell receptor beta chain described here comes from a study of blood T cell repertoires in COVID-19. The protocol was immunoSEQ multiplex PCR, while the TCRdb copy is restricted to in-frame clones and leaves out a portion. The data hold 100,000 to 150,000 clones, with approximately 91% observed a single time. The receptor was derived from a woman aged 80 or over with acute or convalescent COVID-19. Sequences were obtained from peripheral blood.

The CDR3 coding sequence is TGTGCCAGCCGGGGACAGGGGGCCGAGACCCAGTACTTC. This encodes CASRGQGAETQYF. This sequence joins TRBV28 and TRBJ2-5, with TRBD1 matching 12 bases. Per germline, CDR1 MDHEN and CDR2 SYDVKM. The CDR3 loop spans 13 amino acids. V lost 8 bases, J lost 5 bases, and 3 bases stayed unmatched.